The 20 T cell receptor beta chains below come from one sample, sequenced in a study of T-cell reconstitution after alpha-beta-depleted transplantation in children. As it was prepared, the TCRbeta library received unique molecular identifiers. TCRdb reprocessed the PCR reads with MiXCR, giving one entry per CDR3 protein. The table has 250,000 or so distinct CDR3 sequences, 20% to 30% seen once. Sequencing was performed on PBMCs, mostly from graft donor cells, taken 360 days after TCRalphabeta/CD19-depleted stem cell transplant. The receptor set was obtained from a female patient between 2 and 15 years old who had a stem cell transplant for congenital amegakaryocytic thrombocytopenia, so the T cells may come from the graft donor.

This clonotype showed up just a few times. J is TRBJ1-2 and V is TRBV11-2, with 8 bases aligning to TRBD1. V dropped 3 bases and J dropped 8; count of bases not matched to a gene: 5. Germline V gene sequence: CDR1 SGHAT, CDR2 FQNNGV. The length of the CDR3 is 13 residues. Written as DNA, the CDR3 is TGTGCCAGCAGCTTCCGAGACAGGGGAGGCTACACCTTC. Residues: CASSFRDRGGYTF. The whole variable domain, filled in from reference TRBV11-2 and TRBJ1-2, reads EAGVAQSPRYKIIEKRQSVAFWCNPISGHATLYWYQQILGQGPKLLIQFQNNGVVDDSQLPKDRFSAERLKGVDSTLKIQPAKLEDSAVYLCASSFRDRGGYTFGSGTRLTVV.

This clonotype has more than one count but fewer than ten. The rearrangement links TRBV4-2 to TRBJ1-5; D uncertain. In germline, CDR1 is LGHNA, CDR2 YNFKEQ. V shed 6 bases and J shed 3 bases, with 12 bases lying between them. The CDR3 length is 14 residues. The CDR3 sequence: CASSFRIFNQPQHF. Written as DNA, the CDR3 is TGTGCCAGCAGTTTCCGAATTTTCAATCAGCCCCAGCATTTT.

The chain employs TRBV2 and TRBJ2-2; 12 bases line up with TRBD2. In germline, CDR1 is SNHLY, CDR2 FYNNEI. The J segment lost 5 bases and the V segment lost 6 bases, leaving 7 bases of the junction unmatched. The CDR3 has 16 residues. This CDR3 is CASRLAGGPRTGELFF. In DNA, the CDR3 is TGTGCCAGCAGGCTAGCGGGGGGGCCGAGGACCGGGGAGCTGTTTTTT.

In this sample, this clonotype turned up once. V is TRBV20-1 and J is TRBJ1-1, with 7 bases identical to TRBD1. V was pared by 5 bases and J by 0 bases, with 3 bases of the junction left unmatched. Germline CDR1 reads DFQATT; CDR2 reads SNEGSKA (reference sequence). This CDR3 has 13 amino acids. CDR3 DNA: TGCAGTGCTCACGACAGGGTGAACACTGAAGCTTTCTTT. It specifies CSAHDRVNTEAFF.

This chain's CDR3 is CASSLGLLSNEQFF. CDR3 DNA: TGTGCCAGCAGTTTGGGACTATTGTCCAATGAGCAGTTCTTC. The chain carries TRBV6-2 or TRBV6-3 and TRBJ2-1; 7 nucleotides agree with TRBD2. Germline assignment: CDR1 MNHEY and CDR2 SVGEGT. J lost 6 bases, V lost 4 bases, and 6 bases had no gene match. This CDR3 has 14 amino acids.

Many counts were recorded for this clonotype. The V gene is TRBV29-1, the J gene TRBJ2-7; D tentatively reads TRBD1 or TRBD2 (6 bases each). This CDR3 comprises 13 residues. Between the trimmed V and J ends, which lost 6 bases and 2 bases, there was a span of 14 bases. Germline assignment: CDR1 SQVTM and CDR2 ANQGSEA. The CDR3 here is CSVWKGGTYEQYF. CDR3 in DNA: TGCAGCGTCTGGAAGGGGGGTACCTACGAGCAGTACTTC.

The CDR3 loop reads CASSLAPTGMGGEQFF. The DNA for the CDR3 is TGCGCCAGCAGCTTGGCGCCGACAGGGATGGGGGGGGAGCAGTTCTTC. The gene calls are TRBV5-1 and TRBJ2-1, with D perhaps being TRBD1 or TRBD2 (7 bases each). This CDR3 spans 16 amino acids. V gave up 0 bases and J gave up 10 bases, with 20 bases separating them. Germline values: CDR1 SGHRS, CDR2 YFSETQ.

This clonotype occurred a few times. The chain links TRBV12-3 or TRBV12-4 to TRBJ2-1, with D hard to call. The CDR3 contains 13 residues. Deletions cut 2 bases from V and 1 base from J, with 3 bases between. The CDR3 region has the DNA TGTGCCAGCAGTTTATTTTCCTACAATGAGCAGTTCTTC. Its translation is CASSLFSYNEQFF.

This chain connects TRBV24-1 to TRBJ1-2; D uncertain. Germline CDR1 is KGHDR and CDR2 is SFDVKD. Trimming stripped 3 bases from V and 4 bases from J, with 14 bases between. The CDR3 runs 15 residues. DNA for the CDR3: TGTGCCACCAGTGATAAGGGTCCAGTATTCTATGGCTACACCTTC. Residues: CATSDKGPVFYGYTF.

CDR3 bases: TGTGCCAGCAGCCCCAATACCGCACAAGAGACCCAGTACTTC. Protein: CASSPNTAQETQYF. The chain recombines TRBV9 with TRBJ2-5, with D hard to call. The CDR3 totals 14 residues. The germline CDR1 and CDR2 sequences are SGDLS and YYNGEE. Trimming pared 4 bases from V and 2 bases from J, leaving 12 bases between.

This clonotype was recorded a few times. V gene TRBV18 combines with J gene TRBJ2-2; possibly TRBD1 for D (6 bases). From germline, CDR1 is KGHSH and CDR2 LQKENI. The V gene lost 1 base and the J gene lost 4 bases, with 10 bases spanning the gap. This CDR3 is 15 amino acids long. The CDR3 is CASSPLGALTGELFF. The CDR3 DNA sequence: TGTGCCAGCTCACCACTGGGGGCACTCACCGGGGAGCTGTTTTTT.

The chain recombines TRBV4-1 with TRBJ1-4; unclear D gene. This CDR3 has 18 residues. Germline CDR1 MGHRA, CDR2 YSYEKL. Trimming pared 1 base from V and 0 bases from J, leaving 15 bases between. The CDR3 region is CASSQAADPLPTNEKLFF. CDR3 sequence (DNA): TGCGCCAGCAGCCAAGCGGCAGACCCACTACCAACTAATGAAAAACTGTTTTTT.

This clonotype was recorded at least ten times. CDR3 DNA: TGCGCCAGCAGCTTGGCAGACGTCCGCACGGGGAACATTCAGTACTTC. This gives the protein CASSLADVRTGNIQYF. The gene calls are TRBV5-1 and TRBJ2-4; D might be TRBD2 (5 bases). This CDR3 is 16 amino acids long. Trimming left V 0 bases short and J 7 bases short, with 17 bases between. In germline, CDR1 is SGHRS, CDR2 YFSETQ. The whole variable domain, remainder taken from reference TRBV5-1 and TRBJ2-4, is KAGVTQTPRYLIKTRGQQVTLSCSPISGHRSVSWYQQTPGQGLQFLFEYFSETQRNKGNFPGRFSGRQFSNSRSEMNVSTLELGDSALYLCASSLADVRTGNIQYFGAGTRLSVL.

This clonotype was detected only a few times. This chain links TRBV28 with TRBJ1-1; D uncertain. CDR1 and CDR2 (germline): MDHEN, SYDVKM. CDR3 length equals 14 residues. V was shortened by 5 bases and J by 1 base, with 11 bases between the two germline ends. CDR3 coding DNA: TGTGCCAGCAGTCCCTCTCTTACGAACACTGAAGCTTTCTTT. This codes for CASSPSLTNTEAFF.

This clonotype has only a few counts. The chain employs TRBV29-1 and TRBJ2-5; D is possibly TRBD1 (8 bases). The germline V gene has CDR1 SQVTM and CDR2 ANQGSEA. Deletions cut 4 bases from V and 2 bases from J, with 14 bases between. This CDR3 is 14 amino acids long. The CDR3 sequence is CSVGTGREQETQYF. In DNA form, the CDR3 reads TGCAGCGTTGGGACAGGGAGGGAGCAAGAGACCCAGTACTTC.

For the CDR3, the DNA is TGTGCCATCAGTGAGTCTTCTAGCGACGAGCAGTACTTC. The encoded protein is CAISESSSDEQYF. The V call is TRBV10-3, the J call TRBJ2-7; tentatively, D is TRBD2 (6 bases). Trimming left V 0 bases short and J 5 bases short, with 8 bases between. The CDR3 sequence is 13 residues long. In germline, CDR1 is ENHRY, CDR2 SYGVKD.

This chain links TRBV6-2 or TRBV6-3 with TRBJ1-1; D is perhaps TRBD1 (6 bases). Trimming took off 7 bases at V and 10 bases at J, with 19 bases between the two ends. Germline-derived CDR1 and CDR2 are MNHEY and SVGEGT. The CDR3 covers 13 residues. Here the CDR3 reads CASTDSGVLGAFF. The CDR3, as DNA: TGTGCCAGCACCGACTCAGGGGTCTTAGGAGCTTTCTTT.

This chain links TRBV7-6 with TRBJ2-1; 9 bases agree with TRBD1. The CDR3 covers 15 residues. After removal of 4 bases from V and 5 bases from J, the junction contained 6 bases not matched to a gene. Per germline, CDR1 SGHVS and CDR2 FNYEAQ. The CDR3: CASSSGQGRHNEQFF. The CDR3 nucleotides are TGTGCCAGCAGCTCGGGACAGGGACGTCACAATGAGCAGTTCTTC.

This clonotype was counted ten times or more. The rearrangement links TRBV11-2 to TRBJ2-7; TRBD1 agrees at 7 bases. This CDR3 contains 14 residues. In germline, CDR1 is SGHAT, CDR2 FQNNGV. Trimming took 6 bases from V and 4 from J; bases not matched to a gene: 9. This CDR3 reads CASRFRDSIYEQYF. The CDR3 coding sequence is TGTGCCAGCAGATTCCGGGACAGCATATACGAGCAGTACTTC.

The gene calls are TRBV6-5 and TRBJ2-5; tentatively, D is TRBD1 (6 bases). The germline V and J ends were trimmed by 0 bases and 4 bases, with 12 bases remaining between them. There are 15 residues in the CDR3. The germline V gene encodes CDR1 MNHEY and CDR2 SVGAGI. CDR3 in amino acids: CASSYSQGMGETQYF. The CDR3 coding sequence is TGTGCCAGCAGTTACTCCCAGGGGATGGGAGAGACCCAGTACTTC.